The T cell receptor (beta chain) under discussion was sequenced for a study of T cell responses to AZD1222 COVID-19 vaccine. General study results and limits: The study sampled repertoires only after the peak T cell response. The donor group comprised mostly white British people and more females; the analysis possibly underestimated clonal diversity.

With regard to this clone: Its antigen is not identified.

TCRdb's table, derived via immunoSEQ multiplex PCR, lists solely in-frame clones and lacks some. The data show 120,000 or so clones, around 92% seen once. Trimming cost V 7 bases and J 2 bases; bases outside gene matches: 4. Germline CDR1 is SNHLY and CDR2 is FYNNEI. This CDR3 is built from 13 residues. This specimen consisted of peripheral blood, obtained on day 0 of AZD1222 vaccination. This TCR was recovered from an adult in good health. This sequence joins TRBV2 and TRBJ2-7; 8 bases are shared with TRBD2. The CDR3 region has the DNA TGTGCCAGCACCCCGGGGGGGCCCTACGAGCAGTACTTC. Its translation is CASTPGGPYEQYF.